This T cell receptor (beta chain) was recorded in a study of spatial heterogeneity in lung cancer. TCRdb used MiXCR to reprocess the 5' RACE reads, holding one entry per CDR3 protein. The sample gives around 45,000 distinct CDR3 sequences, 10% to 15% of which show up once; about 40% is in the top ten. This sample's time point: sample taken at primary tumor resection. The study sequenced unsorted whole RNA from tumor, nontumor lung or frozen PBMC. There are 18 residues in the CDR3. Germline lookup yields CDR1 SGHAT and CDR2 FQNNGV. The V gene lost 5 bases and the J gene lost 1 base, with 22 bases spanning the gap. This clonotype was counted ten times or more.

The V call is TRBV11-2, the J call TRBJ2-3, with a tentative D call TRBD2 (6 bases). Sequenced material: PBMCs, taken at surgery. The TCR sequence derives from a female donor with early-stage non-small cell lung cancer. The CDR3 region is CASSPQPTVWRGTDTQYF. CDR3 in DNA: TGTGCCAGCAGCCCCCAACCGACAGTCTGGAGGGGCACAGATACGCAGTATTTT. Filled out from reference TRBV11-2 and TRBJ2-3, the complete variable domain reads EAGVAQSPRYKIIEKRQSVAFWCNPISGHATLYWYQQILGQGPKLLIQFQNNGVVDDSQLPKDRFSAERLKGVDSTLKIQPAKLEDSAVYLCASSPQPTVWRGTDTQYFGPGTRLTVL.